Presented here are 23 T cell receptor beta chains from one specimen sequenced in a study of cytomegalovirus exposure and HLA in healthy donors. The PCR employed 60 Vbeta primers together with 13 Jbeta primers. Using immunoSEQ multiplex PCR, the repertoire was profiled, and TCRdb retains in-frame clones only, with some absent. The repertoire has around 160,000 clones, around four fifths of them found once; the top ten carry roughly 7.3%. The specimen sequenced was PBMCs. All receptors derive from a male donor in good health and CMV-seropositive.

This rearrangement joins TRBV7-9 to TRBJ1-1, with D possibly being TRBD1 (5 bases). V was trimmed by 2 bases and J by 4 bases, leaving 11 bases between them. The CDR3 spans 14 residues. The germline CDR1 and CDR2 sequences are SEHNR and FQNEAQ (reference sequence). The chain's CDR3 is CASSLWQGATEAFF. The CDR3 nucleotides are TGTGCCAGCAGCTTATGGCAGGGCGCCACTGAAGCTTTCTTT.

This chain joins TRBV5-1 and TRBJ2-3; unclear D gene. V was pared by 3 bases and J by 0 bases, with 11 bases between. This CDR3 has 15 amino acids. CDR1 and CDR2 (germline): SGHRS, YFSETQ. CDR3 coding DNA: TGCGCCAGCAGCTCCATCCAGAGGAGCACAGATACGCAGTATTTT. Protein: CASSSIQRSTDTQYF.

Here the CDR3 reads CASAREPASYEQYF. The CDR3 DNA is TGTGCCAGCGCCCGGGAGCCTGCCTCCTACGAGCAGTACTTC. The chain carries TRBV6-5 and TRBJ2-7, with TRBD2 as a possible D gene (6 bases). From germline, CDR1 is MNHEY and CDR2 SVGAGI. The CDR3 has 14 residues. The V end lost 8 bases, the J end lost 0 bases, and 14 bases lay between the germline ends.

This chain connects TRBV6-1 to TRBJ2-3; 8 nucleotides align to TRBD1. The length of the CDR3 is 14 residues. The germline V gene encodes CDR1 MNHNS and CDR2 SASEGT. After removal of 6 bases from V and 2 bases from J, the junction contained 4 bases not matched to a gene. This CDR3 is CASSRDRNTDTQYF. DNA of the CDR3: TGTGCCAGCAGCCGGGACAGGAACACAGATACGCAGTATTTT.

The chain combines TRBV18 with TRBJ2-7; no reliable D call. From germline, CDR1 is KGHSH and CDR2 LQKENI. V was pared by 3 bases and J by 4 bases, with 4 bases between. The CDR3 runs to 11 residues. CDR3 coding DNA: TGTGCCAGCTCACCCGAGTACGAGCAGTACTTC. Translation: CASSPEYEQYF.

V is TRBV7-2 and J is TRBJ2-2; tentative D call: TRBD1 (6 bases). CDR1 is SGHTA, CDR2 FQGNSA, per germline. This CDR3 has 14 amino acids. The germline V and J ends were trimmed by 3 bases and 2 bases, with 7 bases remaining between them. The CDR3 sequence is CASSFRGNTGELFF. DNA of the CDR3: TGTGCCAGCAGCTTCAGGGGAAACACCGGGGAGCTGTTTTTT.

The CDR3 reads CASSAPGEGSYEQYF. CDR3 coding DNA: TGTGCCAGTAGTGCTCCGGGGGAGGGATCCTACGAGCAGTACTTC. This chain links TRBV19 with TRBJ2-7, with TRBD2 matching 7 bases. Germline lookup yields CDR1 LNHDA and CDR2 SQIVND (reference sequence). This CDR3 has 15 amino acids. Germline trimming cut 5 bases from V and 1 base from J; bases unmatched to any gene: 8. The full variable domain, rest sourced from reference TRBV19 and TRBJ2-7, is DGGITQSPKYLFRKEGQNVTLSCEQNLNHDAMYWYRQDPGQGLRLIYYSQIVNDFQKGDIAEGYSVSREKKESFPLTVTSAQKNPTAFYLCASSAPGEGSYEQYFGPGTRLTVT.

The V gene is TRBV5-5, the J gene TRBJ1-6; D not certain. The CDR3 contains 13 residues. The germline V gene encodes CDR1 SGHKS and CDR2 YYEKEE (reference sequence). V lost 1 base to trimming and J lost 11 bases, with 10 bases between them. In nucleotides, the CDR3 is TGTGCCAGCAGCTTGCCCCGAGATCCACCCCTCCACTTT. Translating gives CASSLPRDPPLHF.

V usage is TRBV4-1 and J usage is TRBJ2-5; TRBD1 matches 8 bases. Germline V gene sequence: CDR1 MGHRA, CDR2 YSYEKL. With V trimmed by 1 base and J by 5 bases, 12 bases remained unmatched. The CDR3 runs 17 residues. CDR3 sequence (DNA): TGCGCCAGCAGCCAAGTCGGGCGAGTCAGGGGGCCGGAGACCCAGTACTTC. Protein: CASSQVGRVRGPETQYF.

V usage is TRBV19 and J usage is TRBJ2-2; 8 bases align to TRBD2. The CDR3 extends over 15 amino acids. V gave up 7 bases and J gave up 5 bases; unmatched junction bases: 9. Germline CDR1 and CDR2: LNHDA and SQIVND (reference sequence). The DNA for the CDR3 is TGTGCCAGTACCCCGGGACTAGTATTTACCGGGGAGCTGTTTTTT. Its protein product is CASTPGLVFTGELFF. The full variable domain, rest sourced from reference TRBV19 and TRBJ2-2, is DGGITQSPKYLFRKEGQNVTLSCEQNLNHDAMYWYRQDPGQGLRLIYYSQIVNDFQKGDIAEGYSVSREKKESFPLTVTSAQKNPTAFYLCASTPGLVFTGELFFGEGSRLTVL.

The CDR3 DNA reads as TGTGCCAGCAGCTTGAGCGAACGCGAGCAGTACTTC. Protein: CASSLSEREQYF. This rearrangement joins TRBV5-6 to TRBJ2-7; D is unresolved. V lost 1 base, J lost 6 bases, and 8 bases lay in between. This CDR3 is built from 12 residues. Germline V gene sequence: CDR1 SGHDT, CDR2 YYEEEE.

The chain employs TRBV30 and TRBJ1-6; 7 bases are shared with TRBD1. The CDR3 sequence is 13 residues long. J lost 7 bases, V lost 3 bases, and 3 bases had no gene match. The V gene's germline CDR1 is GTSNPN and CDR2 SVGIG (reference sequence). CDR3 amino acids: CAWRTGRNSPLHF. Written as DNA, the CDR3 is TGTGCCTGGAGGACAGGGAGAAATTCACCCCTCCACTTT.

CDR3 nucleotides: TGCGCCAGCAGCTGGACACAGGGAACCTACGAGCAGTACTTC. Amino acid sequence: CASSWTQGTYEQYF. The V call is TRBV5-1, the J call TRBJ2-7; D perhaps matches TRBD1 (6 bases). V lost 3 bases and J lost 2, with 12 bases in between. The CDR3 is made up of 14 amino acids. The V gene's germline CDR1 is SGHRS and CDR2 YFSETQ. Variable domain in full (rest from reference TRBV5-1 and TRBJ2-7): KAGVTQTPRYLIKTRGQQVTLSCSPISGHRSVSWYQQTPGQGLQFLFEYFSETQRNKGNFPGRFSGRQFSNSRSEMNVSTLELGDSALYLCASSWTQGTYEQYFGPGTRLTVT.

This clone appeared once. This chain links TRBV25-1 with TRBJ2-7, with D possibly matching TRBD2 (6 bases). Trimming stripped 1 base from V and 2 bases from J, with 9 bases between. The CDR3 has 14 residues. CDR1 is MGHDK, CDR2 SYGVNS, per germline. CDR3 amino acids: CASSEFGGTYEQYF. Here the CDR3 DNA reads TGTGCCAGCAGTGAATTCGGGGGAACCTACGAGCAGTACTTC.

V and J are TRBV5-1 and TRBJ2-2; TRBD2 agrees at 7 bases. The CDR3 covers 17 residues. V lost 0 bases and J lost 0; bases outside the gene matches: 5. The germline V gene has CDR1 SGHRS and CDR2 YFSETQ. This chain's CDR3 is CASSLGRGGTNTGELFF. The CDR3 DNA follows: TGCGCCAGCAGCTTGGGAAGGGGAGGGACGAACACCGGGGAGCTGTTTTTT.

This sequence joins TRBV6-1 and TRBJ1-1, with no clear D. CDR1 and CDR2 (germline): MNHNS, SASEGT. CDR3 length: 13 residues. V dropped 2 bases and J dropped 1 base, with 5 bases sitting between them. The CDR3 protein is CASSELRNTEAFF. In nucleotides, the CDR3 is TGTGCCAGCAGTGAACTAAGGAACACTGAAGCTTTCTTT.

This chain joins TRBV14 and TRBJ2-5; possibly TRBD1 for D (5 bases). The germline CDR1 and CDR2 sequences are SGHDN and FVKESK. This CDR3 comprises 14 residues. V was cut by 0 bases and J by 4 bases, with 9 bases left in between. CDR3 in DNA: TGTGCCAGCAGCCAAGAAGGCAGGGCAGAGACCCAGTACTTC. Protein: CASSQEGRAETQYF.

V and J are TRBV4-3 and TRBJ1-3; D gene unclear. The germline V and J ends were trimmed by 0 bases and 5 bases, with 11 bases remaining between them. Germline V gene sequence: CDR1 LGHNA, CDR2 YSLEER. This CDR3 contains 15 residues. The CDR3 sequence: CASSQDGRKRNTIYF. Here the CDR3 DNA reads TGCGCCAGCAGCCAAGATGGCAGAAAAAGAAACACCATATATTTT.

The chain uses TRBV7-9 and TRBJ2-3; 8 positions match TRBD2. The V segment lost 2 bases and the J segment 3 bases; nucleotides outside the gene matches: 10. Germline CDR1 is SEHNR and CDR2 is FQNEAQ (reference sequence). The CDR3 totals 17 residues. CDR3 nucleotides: TGTGCCAGCAGCTTACCGGAGGGACTAGTGGGGACAGATACGCAGTATTTT. It yields the protein CASSLPEGLVGTDTQYF. Full variable domain (rest looked up from reference TRBV7-9 and TRBJ2-3): DTGVSQNPRHKITKRGQNVTFRCDPISEHNRLYWYRQTLGQGPEFLTYFQNEAQLEKSRLLSDRFSAERPKGSFSTLEIQRTEQGDSAMYLCASSLPEGLVGTDTQYFGPGTRLTVL.

The chain couples TRBV19 to TRBJ1-5; D is perhaps TRBD1 (5 bases). In germline, CDR1 is LNHDA, CDR2 SQIVND (reference sequence). This CDR3 is 12 amino acids long. Trimming shortened V by 10 bases and J by 5 bases, and 12 bases separated the two germline ends. CDR3 bases: TGTGCCACCGGGGACTTCCATCAGCCCCAGCATTTT. It encodes CATGDFHQPQHF.

V usage is TRBV5-5 and J usage is TRBJ1-2; 7 bases match TRBD1. The CDR3 runs 16 residues. CDR1 is SGHKS and CDR2 is YYEKEE in the germline V gene (reference sequence). Trimming cost V 4 bases and J 3 bases; bases outside gene matches: 12. The CDR3 loop reads CASSLLRTGRDYGYTF. The CDR3 coding sequence is TGTGCCAGCAGCCTTCTTAGGACAGGACGGGACTATGGCTACACCTTC. Using reference TRBV5-5 and TRBJ1-2 for the parts outside the CDR3, the full variable domain is DAGVTQSPTHLIKTRGQQVTLRCSPISGHKSVSWYQQVLGQGPQFIFQYYEKEERGRGNFPDRFSARQFPNYSSELNVNALLLGDSALYLCASSLLRTGRDYGYTFGSGTRLTVV.

The J gene is TRBJ2-1, the V gene TRBV6-1; 8 positions match TRBD1. The CDR3 length is 16 residues. Germline V gives CDR1 MNHNS, CDR2 SASEGT. Unmatched junction bases numbered 5, after V lost 4 bases and J lost 0 bases. CDR3 region: CASSADRGFSYNEQFF. DNA for the CDR3: TGTGCCAGCAGTGCCGACAGGGGTTTCTCCTACAATGAGCAGTTCTTC.

The CDR3: CASSLAAVQETQYF. In DNA, the CDR3 is TGTGCCAGCAGCTTAGCGGCGGTCCAAGAGACCCAGTACTTC. J is TRBJ2-5 and V is TRBV11-1; D unresolved. Trimming took 0 bases from V and 1 from J, leaving 6 bases between them. CDR1 and CDR2 (germline): SGHAT, FQDESV (reference sequence). The length of the CDR3 is 14 residues.